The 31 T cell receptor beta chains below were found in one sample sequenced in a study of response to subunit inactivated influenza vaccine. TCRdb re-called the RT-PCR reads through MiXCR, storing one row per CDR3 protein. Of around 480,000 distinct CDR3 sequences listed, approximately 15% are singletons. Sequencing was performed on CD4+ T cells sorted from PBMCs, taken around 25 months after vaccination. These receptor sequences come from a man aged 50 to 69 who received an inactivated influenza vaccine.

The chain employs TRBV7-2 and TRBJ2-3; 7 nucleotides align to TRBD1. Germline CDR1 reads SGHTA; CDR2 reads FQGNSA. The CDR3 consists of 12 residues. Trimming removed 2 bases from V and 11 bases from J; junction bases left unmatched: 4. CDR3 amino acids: CASSLSWTGQYF. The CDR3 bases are TGTGCCAGCAGCTTATCATGGACAGGGCAGTATTTT. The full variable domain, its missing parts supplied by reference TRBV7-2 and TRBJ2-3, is GAGVSQSPSNKVTEKGKDVELRCDPISGHTALYWYRQSLGQGLEFLIYFQGNSAPDKSGLPSDRFSAERTGGSVSTLTIQRTQQEDSAVYLCASSLSWTGQYFGPGTRLTVL.

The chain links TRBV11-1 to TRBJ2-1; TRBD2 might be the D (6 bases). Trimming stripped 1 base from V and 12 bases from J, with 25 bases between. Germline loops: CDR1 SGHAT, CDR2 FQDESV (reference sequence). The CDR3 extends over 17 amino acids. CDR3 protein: CASSLGLGGIIGGGQFF. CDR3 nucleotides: TGTGCCAGCAGCTTAGGGCTTGGCGGGATCATTGGTGGGGGGCAGTTCTTC.

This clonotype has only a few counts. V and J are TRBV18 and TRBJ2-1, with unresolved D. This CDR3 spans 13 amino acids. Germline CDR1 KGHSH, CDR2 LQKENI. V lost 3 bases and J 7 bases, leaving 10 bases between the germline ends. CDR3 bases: TGTGCCAGCTCACCTTATACTTGGAATGAGCAGTTCTTC. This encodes CASSPYTWNEQFF.

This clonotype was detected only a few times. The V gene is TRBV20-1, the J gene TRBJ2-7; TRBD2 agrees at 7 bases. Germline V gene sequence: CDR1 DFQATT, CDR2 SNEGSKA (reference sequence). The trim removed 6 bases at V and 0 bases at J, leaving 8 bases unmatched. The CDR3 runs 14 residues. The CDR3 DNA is TGCAGTGCCTTAGCGGGCCTAGACTCCTACGAGCAGTACTTC. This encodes CSALAGLDSYEQYF.

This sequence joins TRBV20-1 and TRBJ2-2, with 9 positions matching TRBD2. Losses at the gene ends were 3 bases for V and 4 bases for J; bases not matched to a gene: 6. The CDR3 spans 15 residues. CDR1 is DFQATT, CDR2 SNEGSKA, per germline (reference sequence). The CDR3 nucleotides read TGCAGTGCTAGTGCGCCTAGCGGGATCACCGGGGAGCTGTTTTTT. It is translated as CSASAPSGITGELFF.

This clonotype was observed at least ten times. This CDR3 reads CASSPQGKGYTF. Here the CDR3 DNA reads TGTGCCAGCAGCCCACAGGGAAAAGGCTACACCTTC. The chain has TRBV7-2 and TRBJ1-2; the D gene is possibly TRBD1 (6 bases). The V end was cut by 5 bases, the J end by 8 bases, with 12 bases between. CDR1 is SGHTA and CDR2 is FQGNSA in the germline V gene. This CDR3 spans 12 amino acids. Full variable domain (missing parts from reference TRBV7-2 and TRBJ1-2): GAGVSQSPSNKVTEKGKDVELRCDPISGHTALYWYRQSLGQGLEFLIYFQGNSAPDKSGLPSDRFSAERTGGSVSTLTIQRTQQEDSAVYLCASSPQGKGYTFGSGTRLTVV.

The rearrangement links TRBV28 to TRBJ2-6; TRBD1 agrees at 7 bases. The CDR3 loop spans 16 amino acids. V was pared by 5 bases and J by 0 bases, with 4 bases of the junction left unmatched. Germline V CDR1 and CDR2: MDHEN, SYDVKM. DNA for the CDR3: TGTGCCAGCAGTGTACAGGGGTTCTCTGGGGCCAACGTCCTGACTTTC. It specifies CASSVQGFSGANVLTF.

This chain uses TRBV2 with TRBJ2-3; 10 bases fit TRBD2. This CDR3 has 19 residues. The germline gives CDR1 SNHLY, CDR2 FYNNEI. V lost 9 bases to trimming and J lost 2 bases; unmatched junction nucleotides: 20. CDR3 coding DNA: TGTGCCAGTTGGGGGTTTGGGCTAGCGGGAGTTGGAGTCACAGATACGCAGTATTTT. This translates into CASWGFGLAGVGVTDTQYF.

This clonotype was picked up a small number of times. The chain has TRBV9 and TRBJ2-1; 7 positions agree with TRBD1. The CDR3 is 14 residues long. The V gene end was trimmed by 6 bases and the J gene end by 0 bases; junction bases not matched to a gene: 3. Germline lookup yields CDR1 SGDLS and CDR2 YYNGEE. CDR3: CASNRDSSYNEQFF. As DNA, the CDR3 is TGTGCCAGCAACCGGGACAGCTCCTACAATGAGCAGTTCTTC.

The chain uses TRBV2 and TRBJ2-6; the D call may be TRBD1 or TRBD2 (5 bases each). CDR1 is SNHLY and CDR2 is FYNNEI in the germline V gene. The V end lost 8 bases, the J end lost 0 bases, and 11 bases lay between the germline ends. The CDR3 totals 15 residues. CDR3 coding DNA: TGTGCCAGCGGTCGGGGCGACTCTGGGGCCAACGTCCTGACTTTC. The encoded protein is CASGRGDSGANVLTF.

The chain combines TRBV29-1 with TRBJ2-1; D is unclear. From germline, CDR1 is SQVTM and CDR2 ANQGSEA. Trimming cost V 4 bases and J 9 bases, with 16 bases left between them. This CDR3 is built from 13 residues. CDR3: CSVGSSERGEQFF. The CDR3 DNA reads TGCAGCGTTGGTTCTTCCGAACGCGGTGAGCAGTTCTTC.

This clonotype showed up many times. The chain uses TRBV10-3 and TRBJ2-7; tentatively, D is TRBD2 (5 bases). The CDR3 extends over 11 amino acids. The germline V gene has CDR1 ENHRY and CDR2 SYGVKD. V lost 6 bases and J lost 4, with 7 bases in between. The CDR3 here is CAISDYYEQYF. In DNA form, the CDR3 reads TGTGCCATCAGCGACTATTACGAGCAGTACTTC.

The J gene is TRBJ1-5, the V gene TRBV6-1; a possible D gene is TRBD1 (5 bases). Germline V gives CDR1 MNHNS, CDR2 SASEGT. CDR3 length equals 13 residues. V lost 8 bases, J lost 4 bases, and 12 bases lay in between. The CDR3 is CASFGATNQPQHF. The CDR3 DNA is TGTGCCAGCTTTGGGGCAACAAATCAGCCCCAGCATTTT.

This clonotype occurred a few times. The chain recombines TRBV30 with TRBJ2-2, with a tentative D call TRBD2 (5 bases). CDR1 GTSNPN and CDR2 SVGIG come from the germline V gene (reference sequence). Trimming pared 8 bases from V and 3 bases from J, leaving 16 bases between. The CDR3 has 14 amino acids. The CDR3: CAGVWGVYTGELFF. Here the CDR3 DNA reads TGTGCCGGGGTGTGGGGAGTTTACACCGGGGAGCTGTTTTTT.

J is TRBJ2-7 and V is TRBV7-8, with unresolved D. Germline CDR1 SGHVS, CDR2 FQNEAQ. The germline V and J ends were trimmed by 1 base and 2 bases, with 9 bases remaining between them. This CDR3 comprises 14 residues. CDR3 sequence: CASSLETQAYEQYF. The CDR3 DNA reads TGTGCCAGCAGCTTAGAAACCCAGGCCTACGAGCAGTACTTC.

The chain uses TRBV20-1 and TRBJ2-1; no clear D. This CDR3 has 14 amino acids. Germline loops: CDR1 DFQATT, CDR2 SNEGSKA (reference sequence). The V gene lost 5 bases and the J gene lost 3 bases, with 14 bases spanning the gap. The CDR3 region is CSASPGAYYNEQFF. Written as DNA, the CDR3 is TGCAGTGCTTCCCCTGGCGCCTACTACAATGAGCAGTTCTTC.

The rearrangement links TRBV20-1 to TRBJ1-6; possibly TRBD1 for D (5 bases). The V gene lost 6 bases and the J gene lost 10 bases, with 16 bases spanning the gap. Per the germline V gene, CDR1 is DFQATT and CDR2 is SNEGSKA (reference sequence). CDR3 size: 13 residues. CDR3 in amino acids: CSAPRGQGSPLHF. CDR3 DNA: TGCAGTGCCCCGAGGGGTCAGGGATCACCCCTCCACTTT.

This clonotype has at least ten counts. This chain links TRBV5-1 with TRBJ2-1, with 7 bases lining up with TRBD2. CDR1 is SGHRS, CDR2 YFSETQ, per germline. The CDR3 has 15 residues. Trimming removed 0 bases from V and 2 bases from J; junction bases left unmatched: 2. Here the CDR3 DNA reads TGCGCCAGCAGCTTGGGGCTAGCGGCCTACAATGAGCAGTTCTTC. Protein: CASSLGLAAYNEQFF.

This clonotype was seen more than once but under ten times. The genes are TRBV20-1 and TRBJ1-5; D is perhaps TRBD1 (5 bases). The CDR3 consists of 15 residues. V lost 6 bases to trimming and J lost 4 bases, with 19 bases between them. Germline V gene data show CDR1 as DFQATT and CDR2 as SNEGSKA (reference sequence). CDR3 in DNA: TGCAGTGCCCGACGTTTCGCAGGGCATAATCAGCCCCAGCATTTT. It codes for CSARRFAGHNQPQHF.

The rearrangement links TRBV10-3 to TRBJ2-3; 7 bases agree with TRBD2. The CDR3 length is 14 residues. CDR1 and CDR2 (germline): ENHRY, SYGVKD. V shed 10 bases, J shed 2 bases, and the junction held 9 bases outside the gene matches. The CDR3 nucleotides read TGTGCCACAACCCCGGGACTAACCACAGATACGCAGTATTTT. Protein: CATTPGLTTDTQYF.

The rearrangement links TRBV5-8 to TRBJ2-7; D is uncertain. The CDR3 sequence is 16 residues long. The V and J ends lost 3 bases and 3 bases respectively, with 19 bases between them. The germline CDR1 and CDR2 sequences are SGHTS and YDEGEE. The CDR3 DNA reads TGTGCCAGCAGCTATTACCGGGCCTATGCCGACTACGAGCAGTACTTC. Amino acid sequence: CASSYYRAYADYEQYF.

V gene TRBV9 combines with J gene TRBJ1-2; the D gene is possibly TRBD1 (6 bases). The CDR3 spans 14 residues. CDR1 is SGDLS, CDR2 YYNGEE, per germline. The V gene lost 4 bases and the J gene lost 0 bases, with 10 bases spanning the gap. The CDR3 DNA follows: TGTGCCAGCAGCCTGGACAGCACTAACTATGGCTACACCTTC. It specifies CASSLDSTNYGYTF.

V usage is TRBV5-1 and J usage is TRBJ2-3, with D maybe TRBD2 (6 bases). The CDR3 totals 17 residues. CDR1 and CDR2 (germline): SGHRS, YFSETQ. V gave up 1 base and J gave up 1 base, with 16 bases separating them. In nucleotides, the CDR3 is TGCGCCAGCAGCTTGTCGGCGGGGTATCGCGGCACAGATACGCAGTATTTT. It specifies CASSLSAGYRGTDTQYF.

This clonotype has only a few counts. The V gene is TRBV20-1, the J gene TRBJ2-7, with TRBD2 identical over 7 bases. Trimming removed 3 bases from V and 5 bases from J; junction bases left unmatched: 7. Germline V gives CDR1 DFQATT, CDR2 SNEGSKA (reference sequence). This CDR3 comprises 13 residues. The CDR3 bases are TGCAGTGCTAGCCCCGGGACTAACGACGAGCAGTACTTC. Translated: CSASPGTNDEQYF.

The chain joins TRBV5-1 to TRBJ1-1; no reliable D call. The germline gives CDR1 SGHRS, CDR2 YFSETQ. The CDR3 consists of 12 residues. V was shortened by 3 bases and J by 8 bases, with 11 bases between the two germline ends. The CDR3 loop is CASSSFGGEAFF. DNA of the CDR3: TGCGCCAGCAGCTCTTTTGGAGGGGAAGCTTTCTTT.

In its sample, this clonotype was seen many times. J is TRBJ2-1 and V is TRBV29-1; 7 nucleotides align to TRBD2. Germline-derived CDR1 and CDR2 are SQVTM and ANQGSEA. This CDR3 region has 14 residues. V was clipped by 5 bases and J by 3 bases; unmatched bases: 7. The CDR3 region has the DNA TGCAGCGTTCCTCGGGAGGTCCTCTACAATGAGCAGTTCTTC. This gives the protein CSVPREVLYNEQFF.

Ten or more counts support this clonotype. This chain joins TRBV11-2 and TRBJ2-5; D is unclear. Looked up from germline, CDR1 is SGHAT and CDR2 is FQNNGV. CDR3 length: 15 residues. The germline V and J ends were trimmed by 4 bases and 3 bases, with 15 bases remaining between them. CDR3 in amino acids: CASSSRPALEETQYF. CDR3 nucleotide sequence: TGTGCCAGCAGCTCCCGGCCAGCGTTAGAAGAGACCCAGTACTTC.

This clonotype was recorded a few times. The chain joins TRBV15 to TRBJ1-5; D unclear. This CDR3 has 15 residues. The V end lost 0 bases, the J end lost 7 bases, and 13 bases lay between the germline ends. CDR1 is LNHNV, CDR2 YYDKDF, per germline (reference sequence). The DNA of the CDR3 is TGTGCCACCAGCAGAGACGGAGGGAACGGCCAGCCCCAGCATTTT. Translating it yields CATSRDGGNGQPQHF.

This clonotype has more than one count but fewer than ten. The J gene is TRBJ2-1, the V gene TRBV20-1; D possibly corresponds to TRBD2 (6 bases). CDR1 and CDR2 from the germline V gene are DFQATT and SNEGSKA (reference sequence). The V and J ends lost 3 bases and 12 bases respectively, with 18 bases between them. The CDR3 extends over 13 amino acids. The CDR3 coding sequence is TGCAGTGCTAGCGGGAGCGAGCTAAAATCGCAGTTCTTC. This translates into CSASGSELKSQFF.

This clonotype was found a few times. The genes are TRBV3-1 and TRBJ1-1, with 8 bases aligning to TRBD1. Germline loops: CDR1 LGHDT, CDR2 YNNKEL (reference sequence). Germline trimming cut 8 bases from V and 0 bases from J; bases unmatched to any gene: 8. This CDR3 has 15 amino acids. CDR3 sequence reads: CASHGQGLVNTEAFF. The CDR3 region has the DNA TGTGCCAGCCACGGACAGGGCTTGGTGAACACTGAAGCTTTCTTT. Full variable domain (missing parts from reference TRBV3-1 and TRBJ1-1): DTAVSQTPKYLVTQMGNDKSIKCEQNLGHDTMYWYKQDSKKFLKIMFSYNNKELIINETVPNRFSPKSPDKAHLNLHINSLELGDSAVYFCASHGQGLVNTEAFFGQGTRLTVV.

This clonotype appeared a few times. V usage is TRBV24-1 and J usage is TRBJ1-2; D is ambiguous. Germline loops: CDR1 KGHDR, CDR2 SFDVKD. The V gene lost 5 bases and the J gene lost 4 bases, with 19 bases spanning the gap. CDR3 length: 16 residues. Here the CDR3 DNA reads TGTGCCACCAGTGCCCGACAAGGACCATATGGCTATGGCTACACCTTC. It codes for CATSARQGPYGYGYTF.